This TCR beta chain is drawn from a study of blood T cell repertoires in COVID-19. Study information: Samples came from the United States, Italy and Spain, spanning acute and convalescent COVID-19.

The germline V and J ends were trimmed by 0 bases and 1 base, with 9 bases remaining between them. Per the germline V gene, CDR1 is MNHEY and CDR2 is SVGEGT. This CDR3 is built from 15 residues. Assay: immunoSEQ multiplex PCR; the TCRdb copy retains only in-frame clones and omits some. This table has about 85,000 clones, approximately 83% appearing once. The source of this sequence is a man aged 55 to 69 with acute or convalescent COVID-19. The source material was peripheral blood. J is TRBJ1-1 and V is TRBV6-2 or TRBV6-3; D gene unclear. The CDR3 nucleotides are TGTGCCAGCAGTTACTCGCCCGGGGAGAACACTGAAGCTTTCTTT. Its protein is CASSYSPGENTEAFF.